These 22 T cell receptor beta chains were all obtained from the same sample, sequenced in a study of OX40 agonist ivuxolimab in advanced cancers. The repertoire was sequenced with immunoSEQ multiplex PCR; TCRdb's copy has only in-frame clones and lacks some. The sample consists of approximately 67,000 clones, roughly 81% of them appearing once. Specimen: CD4+ or CD8+ T cells sorted from blood, collected in a trial of the OX40 agonist ivuxolimab. These receptors were taken from an adult with an advanced solid tumor such as melanoma, head and neck, liver or kidney cancer.

V gene TRBV20-1 combines with J gene TRBJ1-2; D remains ambiguous. Germline V CDR1 and CDR2: DFQATT, SNEGSKA (reference sequence). V lost 1 base, J lost 4 bases, and 4 bases lay in between. The CDR3 totals 11 residues. The CDR3 region is CSARGSYGYTF. The CDR3 nucleotides read TGCAGTGCTAGAGGGAGCTATGGCTACACCTTC.

The chain recombines TRBV6-6 with TRBJ1-2, with 8 bases identical to TRBD1. J was trimmed by 3 bases and V by 6 bases; bases with no gene match: 3. Germline V gives CDR1 MNHNY, CDR2 SVGAGI (reference sequence). The CDR3 is 13 amino acids. The CDR3 is CASRAGGDYGYTF. The DNA for the CDR3 is TGTGCCAGCAGGGCAGGGGGCGACTATGGCTACACCTTC.

For the CDR3, the DNA is TGTGCCAGCAGCTTTAGCGGGAGGCGTGCCGGGGAGCTGTTTTTT. It translates to CASSFSGRRAGELFF. This chain uses TRBV7-3 with TRBJ2-2, with 10 positions matching TRBD2. CDR1 and CDR2 from the germline V gene are SGHTA and FQGTGA. The CDR3 sequence is 15 residues long. V lost 3 bases to trimming and J lost 6 bases; unmatched junction nucleotides: 4.

The chain is built from TRBV5-1 and TRBJ2-1; TRBD2 is a possible D gene (5 bases). Deletions cut 1 base from V and 2 bases from J, with 10 bases between. The V gene's germline CDR1 is SGHRS and CDR2 YFSETQ. The CDR3 contains 15 residues. The CDR3 loop reads CASSLNGGPYNEQFF. The CDR3 nucleotides are TGCGCCAGCAGCTTGAATGGAGGCCCCTACAATGAGCAGTTCTTC.

This rearrangement joins TRBV29-1 to TRBJ2-7; 8 bases line up with TRBD1. V shed 6 bases, J shed 6 bases, and the junction held 7 bases outside the gene matches. Germline CDR1 SQVTM, CDR2 ANQGSEA. The CDR3 is made up of 12 amino acids. The CDR3 reads CSVGQGFGEQYF. The DNA for the CDR3 is TGCAGCGTCGGACAGGGCTTTGGCGAGCAGTACTTC.

The chain employs TRBV4-2 and TRBJ2-3; no clear D. Germline CDR1 reads LGHNA; CDR2 reads YNFKEQ. The V end lost 4 bases, the J end lost 4 bases, and 18 bases lay between the germline ends. The length of the CDR3 is 16 residues. This chain's CDR3 is CASSPRASQRADTQYF. In DNA, the CDR3 is TGTGCCAGCAGCCCCCGGGCTAGTCAAAGGGCAGATACGCAGTATTTT.

This clone was picked up many times. The chain recombines TRBV19 with TRBJ1-6; 8 nucleotides align to TRBD1. Germline values: CDR1 LNHDA, CDR2 SQIVND (reference sequence). CDR3 length: 15 residues. With 5 bases clipped from V and 3 bases from J, the junction kept 3 bases outside the gene matches. The CDR3 sequence is CASSRGQVYNSPLHF. CDR3 DNA: TGTGCCAGTAGTCGGGGACAGGTCTATAATTCACCCCTCCACTTT.

The V call is TRBV7-2, the J call TRBJ1-1; D remains unclear. The V gene lost 5 bases and the J gene lost 2 bases, with 9 bases spanning the gap. Germline V gene sequence: CDR1 SGHTA, CDR2 FQGNSA. The CDR3 extends over 13 amino acids. The CDR3 here is CASSPWFNTEAFF. CDR3 nucleotides: TGTGCCAGCAGCCCGTGGTTTAACACTGAAGCTTTCTTT.

The chain joins TRBV7-2 to TRBJ2-5; no definite D call. The DNA end lines up better with TRBJ2-7; the J call may be wrong. The germline CDR1 and CDR2 sequences are SGHTA and FQGNSA. The CDR3 is 14 residues long. CDR3 DNA sequence: TGTGCCAGCAGCTTACCCTATTCCTCCTACGAGCAGTACTTC. It specifies CASSLPYSSYEQYF.

CDR3 loop: CASSFTWEQFF. CDR3 DNA: TGTGCCAGCAGCTTTACTTGGGAGCAGTTCTTC. The rearrangement joins TRBV7-9 to TRBJ2-1; D gene unclear. V dropped 3 bases and J dropped 10 bases, with 7 bases sitting between them. The CDR3 is 11 amino acids. Germline CDR1 SEHNR, CDR2 FQNEAQ (reference sequence).

The chain has TRBV5-1 and TRBJ1-1, with a possible D match to TRBD1 (5 bases). The germline V gene encodes CDR1 SGHRS and CDR2 YFSETQ. Trimming stripped 2 bases from V and 7 bases from J, with 21 bases between. CDR3 length equals 16 residues. The CDR3 here is CASSFRSGLSLGEAFF. The CDR3 coding sequence is TGCGCCAGCAGCTTCAGGTCAGGGTTAAGTTTGGGTGAAGCTTTCTTT.

This sequence joins TRBV18 and TRBJ2-5; D call uncertain. The germline V gene encodes CDR1 KGHSH and CDR2 LQKENI. V dropped 3 bases and J dropped 10 bases, with 9 bases sitting between them. There are 11 residues in the CDR3. The CDR3 DNA is TGTGCCAGCTCACCCCTTATGGGCCAGTACTTC. Translated: CASSPLMGQYF.

The J gene is TRBJ2-1, the V gene TRBV6-5; D is undetermined. Trimming took 11 bases from V and 8 from J, leaving 19 bases between them. The germline gives CDR1 MNHEY, CDR2 SVGAGI. The CDR3 covers 13 residues. The CDR3 loop reads CAASLDRDDEQFF. The CDR3 DNA is TGTGCCGCGAGTCTGGACCGCGACGATGAGCAGTTCTTC.

This clone appeared a few times. This chain uses TRBV4-3 with TRBJ2-7; the D gene could be TRBD1 or TRBD2 (5 bases each). Germline V lookup: CDR1 LGHNA, CDR2 YSLEER. The CDR3 loop spans 13 amino acids. With 1 base removed from V and 6 bases from J, the gap between germline ends came to 10 bases. Here the CDR3 reads CASSQVSGGEQYF. CDR3 sequence (DNA): TGCGCCAGCAGCCAAGTTTCTGGGGGCGAGCAGTACTTC.

The rearrangement joins TRBV5-1 to TRBJ2-2; no definite D call. V lost 2 bases, J lost 2 bases, and 7 bases lay in between. This CDR3 region has 14 residues. The germline gives CDR1 SGHRS, CDR2 YFSETQ. The CDR3 coding sequence is TGCGCCAGCAGCTTTGGGCCTAACACCGGGGAGCTGTTTTTT. Its translation: CASSFGPNTGELFF.

The chain is built from TRBV9 and TRBJ1-5; no definite D call. V lost 0 bases to trimming and J lost 1 base, with 8 bases between them. The CDR3 extends over 15 amino acids. Germline CDR1 reads SGDLS; CDR2 reads YYNGEE. The CDR3 is CASSVGPASNQPQHF. The DNA for the CDR3 is TGTGCCAGCAGCGTAGGCCCAGCGAGCAATCAGCCCCAGCATTTT.

This chain joins TRBV28 and TRBJ2-5, with no clear D. This CDR3 comprises 10 residues. Germline CDR1 is MDHEN and CDR2 is SYDVKM. V was clipped by 8 bases and J by 5 bases, with 6 bases between them. The CDR3 DNA sequence: TGTGCCAGCCGCAGGGAGACCCAGTACTTC. Protein product: CASRRETQYF.

The rearrangement uses TRBV5-1 and TRBJ2-2; no clear D. Germline loops: CDR1 SGHRS, CDR2 YFSETQ. Trimming stripped 2 bases from V and 1 base from J, with 6 bases between. The CDR3 extends over 14 amino acids. The CDR3 sequence is CASSFDGNTGELFF. As DNA, the CDR3 is TGCGCCAGCAGCTTCGACGGGAACACCGGGGAGCTGTTTTTT.

Concerning this clone: The same CDR3 arises from other DNA sequences in this sample as well. The chain employs TRBV10-3 and TRBJ1-2; the D is unclear. Germline V CDR1 and CDR2: ENHRY, SYGVKD. The germline V and J ends were trimmed by 3 bases and 0 bases, with 8 bases remaining between them. There are 14 residues in the CDR3. This chain's CDR3 is CAISEGGSNYGYTF. CDR3 nucleotides: TGTGCCATCAGTGAAGGCGGCTCTAACTATGGCTACACCTTC.

The chain employs TRBV6-1 and TRBJ2-5; perhaps D is TRBD1 or TRBD2 (5 bases each). V was shortened by 4 bases and J by 4 bases, with 13 bases between the two germline ends. Germline CDR1 is MNHNS and CDR2 is SASEGT. This CDR3 has 14 amino acids. The CDR3 reads CASSGMGPPETQYF. CDR3 in DNA: TGTGCCAGCAGTGGCATGGGACCCCCAGAGACCCAGTACTTC.

CDR3 bases: TGTGCCAGCAGTCAGGACTTTCAGCCCCAGCATTTT. It translates to CASSQDFQPQHF. V gene TRBV7-9 combines with J gene TRBJ1-5; D gene ambiguous. The V gene's germline CDR1 is SEHNR and CDR2 FQNEAQ (reference sequence). Trimming removed 6 bases from V and 6 bases from J, with 9 bases in between. This CDR3 spans 12 amino acids.

This chain joins TRBV10-3 and TRBJ1-1, with TRBD1 matching 8 bases. The V segment lost 3 bases and the J segment 4 bases; nucleotides outside the gene matches: 1. Germline-derived CDR1 and CDR2 are ENHRY and SYGVKD. This CDR3 spans 13 amino acids. CDR3 nucleotide sequence: TGTGCCATCAGTGAAACAGGGGGCACTGAAGCTTTCTTT. Translated: CAISETGGTEAFF.